This T cell receptor (beta chain) comes out of a study of shared clonotypes between healthy human individuals. Turning to the study itself: The study enrolled a couple of women and three men aged 18 to 49. Three plates each covered CD4 naive and memory; CD8 naive two, CD8 memory one. Points from the study as a whole: The study found 4.5% to 5% of naive CD4 clonotypes shared across a handful of donors.

With respect to this clone: The antigen is not known. The identical CDR3 is also encoded by other nucleotide sequences in the sample.

The CDR3 sequence is 12 residues long. The germline V gene has CDR1 GTSNPN and CDR2 SVGIG (reference sequence). The V segment lost 3 bases and the J segment 7 bases; nucleotides outside the gene matches: 6. Per the original data handling: ImmunoSEQ supplied junction-only sequences lacking quality scores, so filtering was different. Only in-frame clones appear in the TCRdb table, and some are missing; sequencing was by immunoSEQ multiplex PCR. That table gives V, J and clone size, and the DNA gave D and trimming. The table records some 2,400,000 clones, around 95% of them present only once. The receptor comes from a man younger than 35 in good health. The chain links TRBV30 to TRBJ2-7; 7 positions agree with TRBD1. Material: naive CD4+ T cells sorted from blood. The subset: CD45RA+ positively selected. The CDR3 DNA sequence: TGTGCCTGGAGCTCAGGGGGAGATGAGCAGTACTTC. Protein product: CAWSSGGDEQYF. Drawing the rest from reference TRBV30 and TRBJ2-7, the complete variable domain is SQTIHQWPATLVQPVGSPLSLECTVEGTSNPNLYWYRQAAGRGLQLLFYSVGIGQISSEVPQNLSASRPQDRQFILSSKKLLLSDSGFYLCAWSSGGDEQYFGPGTRLTVT.